This T cell receptor beta chain was found in a study of blood T cell repertoires in COVID-19 (dated by TCRdb to 2018 to 2020). For the wider study: Samples from collaborators originated in the United States, Italy and Spain and spanned both the acute and convalescent phases of COVID-19. Samples came from the ongoing ImmuneRACE study (first 160 participants) plus 1,254 subjects from 6 global collaborators. The prospective study material was composed of cDNA or gDNA derived from T cells, B-cell-depleted T cells, or PBMCs. Where available, HLA class I and class II types were taken from metadata supplied by the sample provider and were not determined by assay-based typing. The dataset comprised deeply sampled blood TCRbeta repertoires from subjects exposed to, actively infected with, or recovered from COVID-19. The repertoires were released in a freely available public database intended as a resource for research on the immune response to SARS-CoV-2. Nearly every sample came with metadata listing a de-identified subject ID, COVID-19 status, age in years and sex. Overall results and qualifications from the work: The amount of clinical and demographic metadata varied by source and participant and was provided uncurated.

TCRbeta CDR3 regions were amplified from genomic DNA using the immunoSEQ Assay, a bias-controlled multiplex PCR. The paper's processing steps were these. Within the assay, amplification of reference gene primers was used to estimate how many nucleated cells each sample contained. To quantify the absolute abundance of each unique TCRbeta CDR3 rearrangement, sequence reads were collapsed and filtered. Productive Simpson clonality was computed per sample as the square root of Simpson's diversity index over productive rearrangements. What TCRdb holds here is the immuneACCESS table cut down to in-frame rearrangements. Part of the clones is not present; checked against another copy, under half of the missing clones reflect an unresolved V gene, and the others are unexplained. That table is the source of V, J and clone size, and D and trimming were worked out from the DNA. This sample has around 67,000 clones in its table, and just under 85% of those were observed once. The top ten clones comprise about a third of the sample.

Regarding this clone: It lacks a known antigen. One base away there is no much larger clone; base qualities are not given.

Trimming removed 5 bases from V and 4 bases from J, leaving 17 bases between the germline ends. Reading from cysteine to phenylalanine, the CDR3 counts 16 amino acids. Solely the CDR3 DNA is kept, with 48 bases framed from the first base. CDR1 MGHRA and CDR2 YSYEKL were looked up in the germline V gene. The collaborating institutions used their own protocols to collect whole blood in K2EDTA tubes. For TCRbeta analysis, collaborator samples were shipped as frozen whole blood, as isolated PBMCs, or as DNA extracted from either sample type. The V and J genes are TRBV4-1 and TRBJ2-2; TRBD2 might be the D gene, on 7 matching bases. The clonotype originates from a man between 65 and 79 years old with acute or convalescent COVID-19. What was sequenced was peripheral blood. The sequence in DNA is TGCGCCAGCAGCTCCCCCCGGGGGGCCGTCACCGGGGAGCTGTTTTTT. This yields the protein CASSSPRGAVTGELFF.